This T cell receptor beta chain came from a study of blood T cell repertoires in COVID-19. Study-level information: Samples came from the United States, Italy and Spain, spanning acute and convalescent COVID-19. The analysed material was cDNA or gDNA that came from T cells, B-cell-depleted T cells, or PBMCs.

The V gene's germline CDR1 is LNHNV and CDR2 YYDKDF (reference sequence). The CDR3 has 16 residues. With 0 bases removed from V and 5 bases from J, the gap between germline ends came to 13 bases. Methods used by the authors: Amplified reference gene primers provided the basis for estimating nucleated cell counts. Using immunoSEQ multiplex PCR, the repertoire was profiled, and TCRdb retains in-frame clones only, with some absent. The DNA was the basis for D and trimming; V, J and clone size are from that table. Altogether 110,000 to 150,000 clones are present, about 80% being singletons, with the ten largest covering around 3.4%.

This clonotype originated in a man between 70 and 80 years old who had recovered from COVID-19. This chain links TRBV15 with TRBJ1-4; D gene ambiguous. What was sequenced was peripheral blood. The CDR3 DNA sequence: TGTGCCACCAGCAGAGATATCCCTGGCATAAATGAAAAACTGTTTTTT. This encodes CATSRDIPGINEKLFF.